A single sample gave rise to the 4 T cell receptor beta chains below, sequenced in a study of a mutant IDH1 vaccine in newly diagnosed glioma. Antigens for these TCRs are unknown. The sample's time point: week 47, end of study. In every dose of vaccine, 300 ug of mutant IDH1 20-mer peptide was given alongside topical imiquimod. Method: immunoSEQ multiplex PCR; TCRdb's copy keeps in-frame clones and lacks some. The repertoire holds tens of thousands of clones, with about 61% as singletons. This specimen consisted of peripheral blood mononuclear cells (PBMCs), obtained from a glioma patient whose treatment included an IDH1 peptide vaccine. Source of these receptors: a man between 40 and 49 years old with glioma. Some clones in this sample may be carry-over from other donors' samples.

This clone showed up just a few times. V usage is TRBV30 and J usage is TRBJ2-5, with D possibly being TRBD2 (6 bases). The CDR3 has 13 amino acids. Trimming left V 3 bases short and J 4 bases short, with 12 bases between. Germline lookup yields CDR1 GTSNPN and CDR2 SVGIG (reference sequence). In DNA, the CDR3 is TGTGCCTGGAGGTGGGGGGAGACAGAGACCCAGTACTTC. Its translation: CAWRWGETETQYF.

This chain joins TRBV23-1 and TRBJ2-7; 7 bases line up with TRBD1. TRBV23-1 is an ORF for which the function is uncertain. The CDR3 spans 16 residues. J gave up 5 bases and V 2 bases, and 12 bases lay outside the gene matches. The CDR3: CASSQTNTGTDDEQYF. Here the CDR3 DNA reads TGCGCCAGCAGTCAAACAAATACCGGGACAGATGACGAGCAGTACTTC.

Worth noting for this clone: In the same sample, other DNA sequences code for this CDR3. The chain recombines TRBV18 with TRBJ1-5, with D possibly TRBD1 on 5 matching bases. CDR3 length equals 14 residues. Germline CDR1 KGHSH, CDR2 LQKENI. Deletions cut 2 bases from V and 2 bases from J, with 7 bases between. The CDR3 loop is CASSPRGGNQPQHF. Written as DNA, the CDR3 is TGTGCCAGCTCACCAAGGGGTGGCAATCAGCCCCAGCATTTT.

The chain carries TRBV30 and TRBJ2-7; 8 nucleotides align to TRBD1. Germline V gives CDR1 GTSNPN, CDR2 SVGIG (reference sequence). V shed 5 bases, J shed 2 bases, and the junction held 8 bases outside the gene matches. The CDR3 covers 14 residues. CDR3 in DNA: TGTGCCTGGGGTCCCAGGGGGCGCCCCTACGAGCAGTACTTC. Amino acids: CAWGPRGRPYEQYF.